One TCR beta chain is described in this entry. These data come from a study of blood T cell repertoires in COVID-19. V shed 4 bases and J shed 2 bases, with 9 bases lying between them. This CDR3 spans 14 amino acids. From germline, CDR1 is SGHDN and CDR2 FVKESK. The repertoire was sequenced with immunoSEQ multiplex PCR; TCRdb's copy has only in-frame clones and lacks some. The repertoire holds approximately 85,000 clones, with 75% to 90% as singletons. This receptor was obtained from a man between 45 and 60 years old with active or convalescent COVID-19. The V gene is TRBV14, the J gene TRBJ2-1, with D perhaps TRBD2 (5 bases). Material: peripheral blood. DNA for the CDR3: TGTGCCAGCAGCCTAATTAGCGCCTACAATGAGCAGTTCTTC. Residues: CASSLISAYNEQFF. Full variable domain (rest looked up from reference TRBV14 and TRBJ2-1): EAGVTQFPSHSVIEKGQTVTLRCDPISGHDNLYWYRRVMGKEIKFLLHFVKESKQDESGMPNNRFLAERTGGTYSTLKVQPAELEDSGVYFCASSLISAYNEQFFGPGTRLTVL.